This T cell receptor (beta chain) emerged from a study of blood T cell repertoires in COVID-19. Overall study context: COVID-19 samples collected from the United States, Italy and Spain covered acute and convalescent phases. PBMCs, B-cell-depleted T cells, or T cells were the source of the cDNA or gDNA that made up the material.

In the original workflow: Cell counts per sample came from amplifying reference gene primers. Here immunoSEQ multiplex PCR was the method, and the copy in TCRdb shows in-frame clones only, minus some. The V and J calls and clone size are taken from that table; D and trimming were inferred from the DNA. The sample records tens of thousands of clones, nearly 90% being singletons. Patients from Seattle were sampled longitudinally, starting during active infection. The specimen sequenced was peripheral blood. The sequence was collected from a woman in her sixties or seventies with COVID-19, enrolled during active disease.

The CDR3 here is CATATSTGGNEKLFF. The DNA for the CDR3 is TGTGCCACCGCGACCTCGACAGGGGGAAATGAAAAACTGTTTTTT. V usage is TRBV15 and J usage is TRBJ1-4; TRBD1 aligns across 9 bases. Trimming at V came to 8 bases and at J to 5 bases, leaving 9 bases not matched to a gene. This CDR3 contains 15 residues. Germline CDR1 and CDR2: LNHNV and YYDKDF (reference sequence).